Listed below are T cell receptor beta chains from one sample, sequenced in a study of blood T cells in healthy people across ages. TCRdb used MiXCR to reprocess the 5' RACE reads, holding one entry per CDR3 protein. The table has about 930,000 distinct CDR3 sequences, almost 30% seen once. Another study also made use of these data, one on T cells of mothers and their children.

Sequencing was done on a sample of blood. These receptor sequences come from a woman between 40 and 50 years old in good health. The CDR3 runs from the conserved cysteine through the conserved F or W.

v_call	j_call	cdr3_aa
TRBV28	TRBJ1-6	CASRLSGANSPLHF
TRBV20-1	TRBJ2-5	CSARGTTGIGTQYF
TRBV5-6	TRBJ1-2	CASSLSQQTYGYTF
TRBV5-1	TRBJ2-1	CASSLATARYNEQFF
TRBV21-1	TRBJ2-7	CASSKSSGRAPYEQYF
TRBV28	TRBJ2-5	CTSSRNRGRETQYF
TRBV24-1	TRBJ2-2	CATTDSERNTGELFF
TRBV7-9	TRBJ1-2	CASSLGGPGYTF
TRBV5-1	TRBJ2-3	CASSEGQGATTDTQYF
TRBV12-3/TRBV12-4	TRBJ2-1	CASTGGLGYNEQFF
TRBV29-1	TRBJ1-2	CSVARYDRGNGYTF
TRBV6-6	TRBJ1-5	CASRLDRVNSNQPQHF
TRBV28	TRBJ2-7	CASSLRIGNEYF
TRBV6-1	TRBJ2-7	CASTTNPRGLFSYEQYF
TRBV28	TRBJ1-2	CTSTGPVGSNYGYTF
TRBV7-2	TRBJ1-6	CASSLRDRVRRSPLHF
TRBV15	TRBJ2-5	CATSRDRGSETQYF